This TCR beta chain was observed in a study of T cell responses to AZD1222 COVID-19 vaccine. Study context: Second doses were pooled across both intervals (about 4 or about 12 weeks). Broader study findings: Clonal diversity may have been underestimated in mostly white British donors.

TCRdb's table, derived via immunoSEQ multiplex PCR, lists solely in-frame clones and lacks some. The sample consists of some 140,000 clones, roughly 90% of them appearing once. This clone has only one observation. Its cognate antigen is unknown. This CDR3 region has 13 residues. The ends lost 5 bases at V and 13 bases at J; junction bases unmatched: 12. Germline V gene lookup returns CDR1 SGHAT and CDR2 FQNNGV. The sequencing here drew on peripheral blood, taken on day 0 of AZD1222 vaccination. The receptor's source is an adult in good health. The chain links TRBV11-2 to TRBJ2-7, with 9 bases aligning to TRBD2. The CDR3 protein is CASSPGTSLGPYF. The CDR3 nucleotides read TGTGCCAGCAGCCCCGGGACTAGCTTGGGGCCCTACTTC.